These 27 T cell receptor beta chains came from one sample sequenced in a study of CD8+ T cells in alopecia areata. Treatment here: oral pan-JAK inhibitor, 5-10 mg twice daily. Sequencing used cDNA as its template, made by extracting RNA and reverse transcribing it. Sequencing used immunoSEQ multiplex PCR; TCRdb keeps in-frame clones, though not all of them. The table lists 150,000 to 200,000 clones, 50% to 75% of them singletons. Sequenced here: CD4+ T cells sorted from blood, sampled at roughly week 55, from a patient treated with tofacitinib. All receptors derive from a human donor with alopecia areata.

The chain joins TRBV29-1 to TRBJ2-7, with D perhaps assigned TRBD1 or TRBD2 (5 bases each). The V gene's germline CDR1 is SQVTM and CDR2 ANQGSEA. The V end was cut by 4 bases, the J end by 3 bases, with 13 bases between. This CDR3 contains 13 residues. CDR3 region: CSVVGRAGYEQYF. CDR3 DNA sequence: TGCAGCGTTGTAGGCAGGGCGGGCTACGAGCAGTACTTC.

The chain carries TRBV11-2 and TRBJ2-4; tentatively, D is TRBD1 (6 bases). Trimming took 5 bases from V and 2 from J, leaving 13 bases between them. CDR1 and CDR2 (germline): SGHAT, FQNNGV. This CDR3 has 15 amino acids. The CDR3 reads CASSQGQGTKNIQYF. The CDR3 DNA reads TGTGCCAGCAGCCAGGGGCAGGGCACCAAAAACATTCAGTACTTC.

The CDR3 here is CASGARQGSSGANVLTF. In DNA form, the CDR3 reads TGTGCCAGCGGCGCCCGACAGGGGAGCTCTGGGGCCAACGTCCTGACTTTC. The chain is built from TRBV18 and TRBJ2-6; 8 bases are shared with TRBD1. This CDR3 has 17 amino acids. Germline-derived CDR1 and CDR2 are KGHSH and LQKENI. V lost 8 bases to trimming and J lost 0 bases; unmatched junction nucleotides: 9.

The chain uses TRBV7-9 and TRBJ1-5; D uncertain. In germline, CDR1 is SEHNR, CDR2 FQNEAQ (reference sequence). V lost 5 bases and J 3 bases, leaving 11 bases between the germline ends. This CDR3 contains 14 residues. Written as DNA, the CDR3 is TGTGCCAGCAGCCCAAGTGCCTTCAATCAGCCCCAGCATTTT. It translates to CASSPSAFNQPQHF.

The chain is built from TRBV29-1 and TRBJ2-3; D is perhaps TRBD1 (6 bases). Germline values: CDR1 SQVTM, CDR2 ANQGSEA. Trimming removed 3 bases from V and 4 bases from J, with 11 bases in between. The CDR3 covers 13 residues. CDR3: CSVDSPGADTQYF. CDR3 sequence (DNA): TGCAGCGTTGATTCTCCAGGGGCAGATACGCAGTATTTT.

This clone turned up a few times. The rearrangement joins TRBV23-1 to TRBJ1-5, with D unresolved. TRBV23-1 is sorted into the ORF group, with uncertain function. This CDR3 has 17 residues. The V end lost 6 bases, the J end lost 5 bases, and 23 bases lay between the germline ends. CDR3 nucleotides: TGCGCCAGCAGCCAAAGTCATTGTAACAGTAGGGATCAGCCCCAGCATTTT. Translating it yields CASSQSHCNSRDQPQHF.

A single count supports this clone. V and J are TRBV9 and TRBJ2-7; TRBD1 matches 7 bases. Germline-derived CDR1 and CDR2 are SGDLS and YYNGEE. Losses at the gene ends were 4 bases for V and 4 bases for J; bases not matched to a gene: 11. This CDR3 has 15 amino acids. CDR3 DNA sequence: TGTGCCAGCAGCCCGACGGGACAGAGAACGTACGAGCAGTACTTC. Translating it yields CASSPTGQRTYEQYF.

The CDR3 reads CASSYKRGATNEKLFF. CDR3 DNA: TGTGCCAGCAGCTACAAACGGGGTGCAACTAATGAAAAACTGTTTTTT. This chain uses TRBV7-9 with TRBJ1-4; D is undetermined. Germline V lookup: CDR1 SEHNR, CDR2 FQNEAQ (reference sequence). The CDR3 has 16 amino acids. V lost 4 bases and J lost 0, with 12 bases in between.

The gene calls are TRBV5-1 and TRBJ2-7, with D possibly being TRBD1 (7 bases). V dropped 2 bases and J dropped 2 bases, with 11 bases sitting between them. The CDR3 is 14 residues long. Germline CDR1 is SGHRS and CDR2 is YFSETQ. The CDR3 sequence: CASSFTGEAYEQYF. The CDR3 DNA reads TGCGCCAGCAGCTTTACAGGGGAGGCCTACGAGCAGTACTTC.

For this clone: Other DNA sequences within the sample encode an identical CDR3. The gene calls are TRBV5-1 and TRBJ1-2, with 8 bases that match TRBD1. V lost 0 bases to trimming and J lost 5 bases; unmatched junction nucleotides: 0. This CDR3 has 13 residues. Germline V gene data show CDR1 as SGHRS and CDR2 as YFSETQ. The DNA of the CDR3 is TGCGCCAGCAGCTTGGGGACAGGGTATGGCTACACCTTC. It specifies CASSLGTGYGYTF.

The CDR3 DNA is TGTGCCTGGAGTGTACACAGCCTGCTGGACTATGGCTACACCTTC. This encodes CAWSVHSLLDYGYTF. This chain joins TRBV30 and TRBJ1-2; no reliable D call. Germline values: CDR1 GTSNPN, CDR2 SVGIG (reference sequence). Trimming shortened V by 0 bases and J by 3 bases, and 14 bases separated the two germline ends. The CDR3 loop spans 15 amino acids.

J is TRBJ2-5 and V is TRBV29-1, with D perhaps TRBD1 (5 bases). V was trimmed by 6 bases and J by 5 bases, leaving 13 bases between them. This CDR3 comprises 12 residues. Germline V gives CDR1 SQVTM, CDR2 ANQGSEA. CDR3 sequence: CSVGATRETQYF. The CDR3 DNA sequence: TGCAGCGTAGGGGCCACGAGGGAGACCCAGTACTTC.

This clone was recorded a few times. The V gene is TRBV29-1, the J gene TRBJ2-3; weak D call: TRBD1 (5 bases). Germline loops: CDR1 SQVTM, CDR2 ANQGSEA. Trimming took 4 bases from V and 1 from J, leaving 12 bases between them. CDR3 length: 14 amino acids. In DNA, the CDR3 is TGCAGCGTTGGTCTTCAGGGCGGCACAGATACGCAGTATTTT. This sequence encodes CSVGLQGGTDTQYF.

CDR3 nucleotide sequence: TGTGCCAGCAGCCCTCAGACAGGGTCCTACGAGCAGTACTTC. It translates to CASSPQTGSYEQYF. This chain connects TRBV7-3 to TRBJ2-7; 7 nucleotides line up with TRBD1. Germline V gene sequence: CDR1 SGHTA, CDR2 FQGTGA. The trim removed 5 bases at V and 1 base at J, leaving 5 bases unmatched. This CDR3 has 14 amino acids.

CDR3 sequence reads: CASSYLPGQGAGEQYF. CDR3 nucleotide sequence: TGTGCCAGCAGTTACTTACCGGGACAGGGGGCTGGCGAGCAGTACTTC. V gene TRBV6-6 combines with J gene TRBJ2-7; TRBD1 matches 12 bases. CDR1 and CDR2 from the germline V gene are MNHNY and SVGAGI (reference sequence). The CDR3 loop spans 16 amino acids. The J segment lost 6 bases and the V segment lost 1 base, leaving 7 bases of the junction unmatched.

This chain links TRBV29-1 with TRBJ2-6; weak D call: TRBD1 (6 bases). The CDR3 sequence is 14 residues long. V was trimmed by 6 bases and J by 1 base, leaving 10 bases between them. Germline CDR1 and CDR2: SQVTM and ANQGSEA. The CDR3 DNA follows: TGCAGCGTCCCTACAGGGTCTGGGGCCAACGTCCTGACTTTC. Translated, it gives CSVPTGSGANVLTF.

The chain is built from TRBV7-2 and TRBJ2-1; weak D call: TRBD2 (6 bases). CDR3 size: 13 residues. Trimming took off 5 bases at V and 4 bases at J, with 9 bases between the two ends. Germline V gene data show CDR1 as SGHTA and CDR2 as FQGNSA. CDR3 protein: CASSPAGYNEQFF. In nucleotides, the CDR3 is TGTGCCAGCAGCCCCGCGGGATACAATGAGCAGTTCTTC.

Comment on this clone: This sample also contains other DNA sequences that code for the same CDR3. The gene calls are TRBV11-2 and TRBJ1-5; D is unresolved. Trimming took 1 base from V and 2 from J, leaving 9 bases between them. Germline CDR1 and CDR2: SGHAT and FQNNGV. CDR3 size: 15 residues. The CDR3 DNA sequence: TGTGCCAGCAGCTTAGTAGAGGGAGGCAATCAGCCCCAGCATTTT. Encoded protein: CASSLVEGGNQPQHF.

A few counts support this clone. This chain joins TRBV25-1 and TRBJ1-2, with 10 bases lining up with TRBD1. This CDR3 is 15 amino acids long. V lost 4 bases to trimming and J lost 2 bases; unmatched junction nucleotides: 4. Germline-derived CDR1 and CDR2 are MGHDK and SYGVNS. The CDR3 protein is CASSARDRGNYGYTF. In DNA form, the CDR3 reads TGTGCCAGCAGTGCCCGGGACAGGGGAAACTATGGCTACACCTTC.

This clone has only a few counts. Other DNA sequences in this specimen translate into the identical CDR3. CDR3 sequence reads: CASSSQGDTQYF. The CDR3 bases are TGCGCCAGCAGCTCGCAGGGAGATACGCAGTATTTT. This chain links TRBV5-1 with TRBJ2-3; D may be TRBD1 (5 bases). V shed 3 bases and J shed 5 bases, with 7 bases lying between them. CDR3 length: 12 residues. Germline V gene lookup returns CDR1 SGHRS and CDR2 YFSETQ.

The chain uses TRBV14 and TRBJ2-7; either TRBD1 or TRBD2 may fit D (5 bases each). Trimming left V 4 bases short and J 6 bases short, with 13 bases between. This CDR3 region has 13 residues. Germline loops: CDR1 SGHDN, CDR2 FVKESK. The CDR3 DNA sequence: TGTGCCAGCAGCCTCGGGACCCTCCGCGAGCAGTACTTC. Translated: CASSLGTLREQYF.

This clone has a count of ten or more. The rearrangement joins TRBV29-1 to TRBJ1-1; D is perhaps TRBD1 (6 bases). This CDR3 comprises 13 residues. The V gene lost 4 bases and the J gene lost 2 bases, with 11 bases spanning the gap. The germline gives CDR1 SQVTM, CDR2 ANQGSEA. In nucleotides, the CDR3 is TGCAGCGTTGTCGGACAGATCAACACTGAAGCTTTCTTT. Protein sequence: CSVVGQINTEAFF.

The V and J genes are TRBV4-1 and TRBJ2-7; D unclear. Germline V gene data show CDR1 as MGHRA and CDR2 as YSYEKL. Trimming took 4 bases from V and 3 from J, leaving 13 bases between them. The CDR3 is 14 residues long. CDR3 sequence (DNA): TGCGCCAGCAGCCCATTGGACGGAAACTACGAGCAGTACTTC. It specifies CASSPLDGNYEQYF.

The chain combines TRBV6-6 with TRBJ1-5, with 9 bases identical to TRBD1. Losses at the gene ends were 6 bases for V and 4 bases for J; bases not matched to a gene: 4. The CDR3 covers 14 residues. The germline CDR1 and CDR2 sequences are MNHNY and SVGAGI (reference sequence). In nucleotides, the CDR3 is TGTGCCAGCAGGGGACAGGGAACAAATCAGCCCCAGCATTTT. Encoded protein: CASRGQGTNQPQHF.

The chain's CDR3 is CATQPGQGAWGEQFF. In DNA form, the CDR3 reads TGTGCCACGCAACCGGGACAGGGGGCGTGGGGTGAGCAGTTCTTC. The chain uses TRBV25-1 and TRBJ2-1; 12 bases line up with TRBD1. The junction had 13 bases not matched to a gene; V was cut back by 10 bases and J by 9 bases. In germline, CDR1 is MGHDK, CDR2 SYGVNS. The CDR3 runs to 15 residues.

The J gene is TRBJ2-7, the V gene TRBV6-5; TRBD1 or TRBD2 may be the D gene (5 bases each). CDR3 size: 16 residues. Deletions cut 4 bases from V and 7 bases from J, with 23 bases between. CDR1 is MNHEY and CDR2 is SVGAGI in the germline V gene. CDR3 sequence (DNA): TGTGCCAGCAGTTCTAACTCCGGGGCCCTCCCGGGGGAGCAGTACTTC. It specifies CASSSNSGALPGEQYF.

CDR3 region: CASSLGALGGANVLTF. The DNA of the CDR3 is TGTGCCTCCTCCCTGGGGGCCTTGGGAGGGGCCAACGTCCTGACTTTC. V gene TRBV10-3 combines with J gene TRBJ2-6, with D perhaps TRBD1 (6 bases). Germline lookup yields CDR1 ENHRY and CDR2 SYGVKD. Trimming removed 11 bases at V and 4 bases at J, with 21 bases between. The length of the CDR3 is 16 residues.